Here is one T cell receptor beta chain with its context. The antigen is unknown. This specimen comes from a study of T cell responses to AZD1222 COVID-19 vaccine. Study results and limitations: Clonal diversity may have been underestimated in mostly white British donors. Per reports, nearly half of all spike-specific TCRs target regions that are unmutated in variants.

The CDR3 runs 15 residues. Germline V CDR1 and CDR2: MNHNS, SASEGT. V lost 1 base, J lost 1 base, and 4 bases stayed unmatched. Recipients boosted at about 4 weeks or about 12 weeks are pooled. Measured with immunoSEQ multiplex PCR; TCRdb has only the in-frame clones, and not every one. In the table there are nearly 95,000 clones, 80% to 90% of which are singletons. The sample in question was peripheral blood, obtained 28 days after the second AZD1222 dose. This receptor was obtained from an adult who received the AZD1222 COVID-19 vaccine. The chain is built from TRBV6-1 and TRBJ2-7, with 7 bases fitting TRBD1. CDR3 DNA: TGTGCCAGCAGTGAAGGCGTGACAGGGTCCTACGAGCAGTACTTC. Encoded protein: CASSEGVTGSYEQYF.